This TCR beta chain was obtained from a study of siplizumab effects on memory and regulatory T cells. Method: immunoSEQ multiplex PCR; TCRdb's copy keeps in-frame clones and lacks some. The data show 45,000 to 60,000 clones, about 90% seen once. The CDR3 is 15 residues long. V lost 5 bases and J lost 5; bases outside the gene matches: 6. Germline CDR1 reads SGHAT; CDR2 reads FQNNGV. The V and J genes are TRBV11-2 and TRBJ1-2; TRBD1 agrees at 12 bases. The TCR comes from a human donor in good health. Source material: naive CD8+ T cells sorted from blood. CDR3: CASSGGDRGQYGYTF. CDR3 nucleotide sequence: TGTGCCAGCAGCGGCGGGGACAGGGGGCAATATGGCTACACCTTC.